This TCR beta chain was obtained from a study of OX40 agonist ivuxolimab in advanced cancers. About the research overall: Hepatocellular carcinoma, melanoma, renal cell or head and neck cancer was diagnosed in the dose-escalation patients. Partial responses were achieved by three patients: one hepatocellular carcinoma, two cutaneous melanoma. General study points: Blood T cells, both CD4+ and CD8+, expanded clonally by week 6 at 0.1 to 3.0 mg/kg.

Systemic immunosuppression or autoimmune disease history was grounds to exclude patients. In regard to this clone: Its antigen is unknown.

Clones were sequenced by immunoSEQ multiplex PCR, and TCRdb holds only the in-frame ones, with some missing. The sample lists some 54,000 clones, about 88% occurring once. This sequence was found in an adult with an advanced solid tumor such as melanoma, head and neck, liver or kidney cancer. The sample in question was CD4+ or CD8+ T cells sorted from blood, obtained in a trial of the OX40 agonist ivuxolimab.

The CDR3 DNA follows: TGTGCCAGTAGTATAGATCTTGAGGGGGGGCGTGAGACCCAGTACTTC. Translation: CASSIDLEGGRETQYF. The V and J genes are TRBV19 and TRBJ2-5, with D maybe TRBD2 (7 bases). V gave up 0 bases and J gave up 5 bases, with 16 bases separating them. CDR1 is LNHDA, CDR2 SQIVND, per germline (reference sequence). The CDR3 has 16 amino acids. Variable domain in full (rest from reference TRBV19 and TRBJ2-5): DGGITQSPKYLFRKEGQNVTLSCEQNLNHDAMYWYRQDPGQGLRLIYYSQIVNDFQKGDIAEGYSVSREKKESFPLTVTSAQKNPTAFYLCASSIDLEGGRETQYFGPGTRLLVL.